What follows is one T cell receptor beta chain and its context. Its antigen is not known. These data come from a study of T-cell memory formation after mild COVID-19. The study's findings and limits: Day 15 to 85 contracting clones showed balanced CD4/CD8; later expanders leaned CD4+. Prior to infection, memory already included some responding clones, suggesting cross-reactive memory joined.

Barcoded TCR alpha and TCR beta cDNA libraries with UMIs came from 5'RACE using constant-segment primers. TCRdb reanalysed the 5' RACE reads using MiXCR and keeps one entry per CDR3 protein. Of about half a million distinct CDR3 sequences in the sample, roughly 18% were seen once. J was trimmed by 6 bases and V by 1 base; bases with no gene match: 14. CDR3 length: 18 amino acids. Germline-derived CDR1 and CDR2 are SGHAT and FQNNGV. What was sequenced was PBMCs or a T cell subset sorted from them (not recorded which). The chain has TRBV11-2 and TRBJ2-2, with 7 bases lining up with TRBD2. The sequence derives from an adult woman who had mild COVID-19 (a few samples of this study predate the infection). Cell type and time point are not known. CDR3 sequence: CASSLVASGASTAGELFF. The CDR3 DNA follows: TGTGCCAGCAGCTTAGTCGCCAGCGGGGCATCGACCGCCGGGGAGCTGTTTTTT.